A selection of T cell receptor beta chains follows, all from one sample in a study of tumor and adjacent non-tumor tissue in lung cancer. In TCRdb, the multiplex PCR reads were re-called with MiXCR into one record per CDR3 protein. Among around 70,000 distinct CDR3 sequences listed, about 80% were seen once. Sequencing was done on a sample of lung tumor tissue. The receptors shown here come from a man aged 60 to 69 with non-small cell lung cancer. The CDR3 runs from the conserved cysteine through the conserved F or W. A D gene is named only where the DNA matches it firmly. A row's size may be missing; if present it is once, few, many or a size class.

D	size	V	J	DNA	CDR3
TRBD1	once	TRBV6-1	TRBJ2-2	TGTGCCAGCACTCCCAGCCAACCCCGGGCGAACACAGGGGAGCTCTTTTTT	CASTPSQPRANTGELFF
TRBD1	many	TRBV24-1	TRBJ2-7	TGTGCCACCAGTTGGGGACAGGGTTACGAGCAGTACTTC	CATSWGQGYEQYF
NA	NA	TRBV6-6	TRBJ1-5	TGTGCTAGCAGTTACGGTATAGATCAGCCCCAGCATTTT	CASSYGIDQPQHF
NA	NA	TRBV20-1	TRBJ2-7	TGCAGTGCTAGAAATGACAGGACCGGGGACTACGAGCAGTACTTC	CSARNDRTGDYEQYF
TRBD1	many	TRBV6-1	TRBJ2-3	TGTGCCAGCAGTGTAGGACAGGGCGCAGATACGCAGTATTTT	CASSVGQGADTQYF
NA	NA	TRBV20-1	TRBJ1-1	TGCAGTGTTAGAATCAGGGCGGCTGAAGCTTTCTTT	CSVRIRAAEAFF
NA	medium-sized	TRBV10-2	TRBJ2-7	TGCGCCAGCAGTGGCGGCAGGGGCAACGAGCAGTACTTC	CASSGGRGNEQYF
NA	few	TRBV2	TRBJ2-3	TGTGCCAGGATTGTTCACGGGGCGACAGATACGCAGTATTTT	CARIVHGATDTQYF
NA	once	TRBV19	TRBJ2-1	TGTGCCAGTGGTATAACCGGAGTGAATGAGCACTTCTTC	CASGITGVNEHFF
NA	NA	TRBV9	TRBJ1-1	TGTGCCAGCAGCGCCCAGGGGCGCACTGAAGCTTTCTTT	CASSAQGRTEAFF
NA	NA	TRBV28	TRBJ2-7	TGTGCCGGCAGTTTGCGGTCCGTCCCATATGAGCAGTACTTC	CAGSLRSVPYEQYF
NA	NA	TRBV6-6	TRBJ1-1	TGTGCCAGCACCTATTGGGCTGGGGGGGTGAACACTGAAGCATTCTTT	CASTYWAGGVNTEAFF
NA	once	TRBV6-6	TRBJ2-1	TGTGCCAGCAGTCAGGACTTCGACAATGAGTATTTCTTC	CASSQDFDNEYFF
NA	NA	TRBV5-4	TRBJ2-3	TGTGCCAGCAACCAACAGACTACCGCAGATATGCAGTATTTT	CASNQQTTADMQYF
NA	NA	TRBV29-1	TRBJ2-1	TGCACCATGGACACTTACAATGAGCAGTTCTTC	CTMDTYNEQFF
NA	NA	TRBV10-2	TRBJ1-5	TGTGCCAACAGTGATGAGGGAGGGGAGCCAAGTCAGCCCCAGCATTTT	CANSDEGGEPSQPQHF
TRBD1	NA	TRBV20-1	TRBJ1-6	TGCAGTACTAGAGACCACGCGAGCCAATTGGGACAGGGTTTGGGTACACCCTTCCACTTT	CSTRDHASQLGQGLGTPFHF
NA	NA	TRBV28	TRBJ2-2	TGTGCCAGCAGTTTAATAGCGGATTTGAAAACCGGGGAGCTGTTTTTT	CASSLIADLKTGELFF
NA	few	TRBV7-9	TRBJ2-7	TGTGCCAGCAGCTACCCGGCCGGCGGGTGGCAGTACTTC	CASSYPAGGWQYF
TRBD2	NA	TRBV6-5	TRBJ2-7	TGTTCCAGCATGCCGACTAGCGGGAGGTACGAGCAGTACTTC	CSSMPTSGRYEQYF
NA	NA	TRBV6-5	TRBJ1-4	TGTACCAGCTGTTGTAGGAGGGCAACTAATGAAAAACTGTTTTTT	CTSCCRRATNEKLFF
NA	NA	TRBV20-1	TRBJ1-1	TGCAGTGCTAGTTGGGGAAGAGGCTCTGAAGCTTTCTTT	CSASWGRGSEAFF
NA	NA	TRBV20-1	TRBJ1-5	TGCAGTGCTCGGCCCCAGGCTTCGAGCAATCAGCCCCAGCATTTC	CSARPQASSNQPQHF
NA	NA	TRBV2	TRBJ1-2	TGTGCCAGCAGTGAAGCGCGGGCAGGGGATGGCTACACCTTC	CASSEARAGDGYTF
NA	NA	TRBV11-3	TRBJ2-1	TGTGCCAGCAACCTCGGTGACGAAGGGGGTGTGCAGTTCTTC	CASNLGDEGGVQFF
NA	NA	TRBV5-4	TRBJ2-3	TGTGCCAGCAGCACATCGGGAGATAACGTAGATGCGCAGTATTTT	CASSTSGDNVDAQYF
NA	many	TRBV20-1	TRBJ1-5	TGCAGTGCTAGAGGACGGTATCGGCCAGCCGTTAATCAGCCCCAGCATTTT	CSARGRYRPAVNQPQHF
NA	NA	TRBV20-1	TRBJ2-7	TGCAGTGCTAACCCACTAGTGGGAGGCGGTTACGAGCAGTACTTC	CSANPLVGGGYEQYF
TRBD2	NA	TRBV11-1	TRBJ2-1	TGTGCCAGCTGCTTATGTATACTAGCGGGCTACAATGAACAGTTCTTC	CASCLCILAGYNEQFF
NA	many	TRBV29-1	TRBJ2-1	TGCAGCGTTGTCGGTACCCGACACCCCAATGAGCAGTTCTTC	CSVVGTRHPNEQFF
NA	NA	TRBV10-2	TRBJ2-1	TGCGCCAGCAGCCGGAGCTCCCATAATGAGCAGTTCTTC	CASSRSSHNEQFF
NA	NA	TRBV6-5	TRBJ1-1	TGTGCCAGCAGTTACTCGCGCAGAGGTGGGGCTGAAGCTTCCTTT	CASSYSRRGGAEASF
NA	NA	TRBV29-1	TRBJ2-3	TGCAGTGTTGAAGCTGGGGGGACGACAGATATGCAGTATTTT	CSVEAGGTTDMQYF
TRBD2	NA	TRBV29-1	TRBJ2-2	TGCAGCGCTGACGTAGCGGGGGGCACCGGGGAGCTGTTTTTT	CSADVAGGTGELFF
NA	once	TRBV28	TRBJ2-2	TGTGCCAGCGGTTCATTGAAGGTCGGGGAGCTGTTTTTT	CASGSLKVGELFF
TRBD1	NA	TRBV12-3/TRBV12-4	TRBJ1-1	TGTGCCAGCAGCCTTACAGGGGGCGGTGCTCTCTTT	CASSLTGGGALF
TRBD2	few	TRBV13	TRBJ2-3	TGTGCCAGCAGCTTAGTTCCGGCTAGCGGGTTGGCAGATACGCAGTATTTT	CASSLVPASGLADTQYF
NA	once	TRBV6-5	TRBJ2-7	TGTGCCAGCAATTACTCGAAACAGGAGACGGCCGAGCAGTACTTC	CASNYSKQETAEQYF
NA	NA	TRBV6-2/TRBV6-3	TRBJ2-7	TGTGCCAGCAATTACATAGGCGGACCCTACGCGCAGTACTTC	CASNYIGGPYAQYF
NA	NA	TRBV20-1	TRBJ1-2	TGCAGATCTAGAACAGGGACTAACTATGGCTACACCTTC	CRSRTGTNYGYTF
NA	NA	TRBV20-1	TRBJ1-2	TGCAGTGCTGAGGGAGTCTCCCGCTATGGCTGCATCTTC	CSAEGVSRYGCIF
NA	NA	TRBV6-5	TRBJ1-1	TGTGGCAGCAGTTACTCGATCTGGAACACTAAAGCTTTCTTT	CGSSYSIWNTKAFF
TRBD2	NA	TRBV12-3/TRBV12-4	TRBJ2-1	TGTGCCAGCAGTATCCCTCAGCGGGACCACAATGGGCAGTTTTTC	CASSIPQRDHNGQFF
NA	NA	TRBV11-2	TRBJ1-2	TGTGCCAGCAGCCTTAATCCGATCGTCCTGGAATATGGCTACACCTTC	CASSLNPIVLEYGYTF
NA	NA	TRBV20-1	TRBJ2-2	TGCAGTGCTAGGGACCCGAACACCAGGGAGCTGTTTTTT	CSARDPNTRELFF
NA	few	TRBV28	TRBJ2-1	TGTGCTAGCAGTTTTGGTGGGACGTACAATGAGCAGTTCTTC	CASSFGGTYNEQFF
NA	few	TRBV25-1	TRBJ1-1	TGTGCCAGCAGTGAATTCCCGTCGGGGGACGGGGTACCGAAGTCTTTCTTT	CASSEFPSGDGVPKSFF
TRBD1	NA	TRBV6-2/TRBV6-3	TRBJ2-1	TGTGCCAGCAGTAGACAGGGTTCCTACAGTGAGCCGTTCTTC	CASSRQGSYSEPFF
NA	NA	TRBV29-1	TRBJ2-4	TGCAGCGTGGAAACACCGGGGCCCCGGGCCGAAACCAGAAACATTCAGTACTTC	CSVETPGPRAETRNIQYF
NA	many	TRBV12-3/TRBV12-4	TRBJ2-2	TGTGCCAGCAGCCGTTATACCGGGGAGCTGTTTTTT	CASSRYTGELFF
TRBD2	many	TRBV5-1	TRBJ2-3	TGCGCCAGCAGCTTGGAGGGAGGGACAGATACGCAGTATTTT	CASSLEGGTDTQYF